The entry that follows covers one T cell receptor beta chain sequence. What it recognizes is unknown. This entry belongs to a study of cytomegalovirus exposure and HLA in healthy donors. The overall study: Prior work identified more than 90 million unique TCR beta sequences in around 170 million T cells.

The PCR was carried out with 60 Vbeta primers and 13 Jbeta primers. Clones were sequenced by immunoSEQ multiplex PCR, and TCRdb holds only the in-frame ones, with some missing. The sample contains some 76,000 clones, 65% to 85% of which appear only once. The CDR3 loop spans 13 amino acids. Germline-derived CDR1 and CDR2 are MNHNY and SVGAGI (reference sequence). V was pared by 11 bases and J by 5 bases, with 9 bases of the junction left unmatched. Study-wide results and caveats: Indistinguishable V segments, including TRBV6-2 and TRBV6-3, were excluded. Cytomegalovirus association was listed for around 180 TCR beta chains.

The source is a woman between 45 and 65 years old in good health and CMV-seronegative. The sequenced sample consisted of PBMCs. V usage is TRBV6-6 and J usage is TRBJ1-1; 9 positions match TRBD1. The CDR3, as DNA: TGTGCCGTACAACAGGGGGCAGGTACTGAAGCTTTCTTT. Translated: CAVQQGAGTEAFF.